The sequence of this T cell receptor (beta chain) was determined in a study of blood T cell repertoires in COVID-19. Study overall: Acute and convalescent COVID-19 samples came from the United States, Italy and Spain. PBMCs, B-cell-depleted T cells, or T cells were the source of the cDNA or gDNA that made up the material.

Here immunoSEQ multiplex PCR was the method, and the copy in TCRdb shows in-frame clones only, minus some. This table holds approximately 210,000 clones, roughly 78% found once. The germline gives CDR1 MGHDK, CDR2 SYGVNS. The CDR3 covers 14 residues. V was clipped by 6 bases and J by 3 bases, with 12 bases between them. This sequence joins TRBV25-1 and TRBJ1-5; D gene ambiguous. Specimen: peripheral blood. This clonotype was obtained from a woman aged 40 to 49 with acute or convalescent COVID-19. The CDR3 nucleotides read TGTGCCAGCAGATCTTCTCGGGACAATCAGCCCCAGCATTTT. This translates into CASRSSRDNQPQHF.